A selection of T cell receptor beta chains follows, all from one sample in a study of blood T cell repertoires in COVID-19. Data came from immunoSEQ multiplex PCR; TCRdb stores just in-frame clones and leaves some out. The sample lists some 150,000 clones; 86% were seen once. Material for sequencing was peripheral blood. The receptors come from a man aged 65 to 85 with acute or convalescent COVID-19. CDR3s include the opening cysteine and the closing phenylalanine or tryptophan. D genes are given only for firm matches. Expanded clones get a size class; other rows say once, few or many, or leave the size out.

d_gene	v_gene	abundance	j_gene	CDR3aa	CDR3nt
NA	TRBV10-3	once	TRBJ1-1	CACRGGGTEAFF	TGTGCCTGCCGAGGGGGAGGGACTGAAGCTTTCTTT
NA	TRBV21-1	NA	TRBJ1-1	CASSSERAFF	TGTGCCAGCAGTTCCGAGCGGGCTTTCTTT
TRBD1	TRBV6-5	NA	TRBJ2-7	CASRAGTGVYEQYF	TGTGCCAGCAGAGCCGGGACAGGGGTCTACGAGCAGTACTTC
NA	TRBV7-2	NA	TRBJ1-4	CASSYDRMNEKLFF	TGTGCCAGCAGCTATGACAGGATGAATGAAAAACTGTTTTTT
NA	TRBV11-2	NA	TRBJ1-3	CASSQGYTIYF	TGTGCCAGCAGTCAGGGGTACACCATATATTTT
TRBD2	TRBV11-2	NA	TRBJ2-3	CASSLPPAGAPQDTQYF	TGTGCCAGCAGCTTACCACCAGCGGGGGCCCCACAAGATACGCAGTATTTT
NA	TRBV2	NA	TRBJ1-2	CGNSNYGYTF	TGTGGTAACAGCAACTATGGCTACACCTTC
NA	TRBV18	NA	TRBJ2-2	CASSFRRHPNTGELFF	TGTGCCAGCTCATTCCGCAGGCACCCGAACACCGGGGAGCTGTTTTTT
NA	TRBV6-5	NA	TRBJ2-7	CASRGWQGHYEQYF	TGTGCCAGCAGGGGGTGGCAGGGACACTACGAGCAGTACTTC
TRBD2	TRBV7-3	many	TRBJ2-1	CASSLSLAGYNEQFF	TGTGCCAGCAGCTTAAGTCTAGCGGGATACAATGAGCAGTTCTTC
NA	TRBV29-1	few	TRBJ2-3	CSVGRVGGADTQYF	TGCAGCGTTGGCCGTGTCGGGGGAGCAGATACGCAGTATTTT
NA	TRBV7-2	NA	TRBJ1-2	CASSQGSRYGYTF	TGTGCCAGCAGCCAGGGAAGTAGGTATGGCTACACCTTC
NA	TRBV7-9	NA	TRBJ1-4	CASSLDRGGMTTNEKLFF	TGTGCCAGCAGCTTAGACCGAGGCGGAATGACAACTAATGAAAAACTGTTTTTT
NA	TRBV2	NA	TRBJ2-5	CASSIGRRQETQYF	TGTGCCAGCAGTATAGGGAGGAGGCAAGAGACCCAGTACTTC
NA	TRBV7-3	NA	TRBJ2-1	CASSLGGPGEQFF	TGTGCCAGCAGCTTAGGAGGGCCTGGGGAGCAGTTCTTC
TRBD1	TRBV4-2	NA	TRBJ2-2	CASSPGQGGTGELFF	TGTGCCAGCAGCCCGGGACAGGGGGGCACCGGGGAGCTGTTTTTT
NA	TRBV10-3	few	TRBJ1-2	CAISEGGYGYTF	TGTGCCATCAGTGAGGGAGGGTATGGCTACACCTTC
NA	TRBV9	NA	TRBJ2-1	CASSVVLASSYNEQFF	TGTGCCAGCAGCGTAGTCCTCGCCAGCTCCTACAATGAGCAGTTCTTC
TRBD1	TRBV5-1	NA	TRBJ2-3	CASSGQGADTQYF	TGCGCCAGCAGCGGACAGGGGGCGGATACGCAGTATTTT
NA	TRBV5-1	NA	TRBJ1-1	CASSPGGGRVNTEAFF	TGCGCCAGCAGCCCCGGGGGGGGACGGGTGAACACTGAAGCTTTCTTT
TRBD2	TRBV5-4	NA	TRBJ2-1	CASSLAPASGRAAEQFF	TGTGCCAGCAGCTTGGCTCCTGCTAGCGGGAGGGCTGCCGAGCAGTTCTTC
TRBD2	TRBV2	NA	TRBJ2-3	CASRLSGSGGDTQYF	TGTGCCAGCAGACTTAGCGGGAGCGGGGGAGATACGCAGTATTTT
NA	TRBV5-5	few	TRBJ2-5	CASSTTGSVAETQYF	TGTGCCAGCAGCACTACAGGGTCAGTGGCTGAGACCCAGTACTTC
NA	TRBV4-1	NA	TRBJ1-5	CASSLGTIGNQPQHF	TGCGCCAGCAGCCTCGGGACTATAGGCAATCAGCCCCAGCATTTT
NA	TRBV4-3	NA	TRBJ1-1	CASSHGPGESAEAFF	TGCGCCAGCAGCCACGGCCCAGGGGAATCTGCTGAAGCTTTCTTT
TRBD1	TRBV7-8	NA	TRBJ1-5	CASSQNTGGEQPQHF	TGTGCCAGCAGCCAAAACACAGGGGGCGAGCAGCCCCAGCATTTT
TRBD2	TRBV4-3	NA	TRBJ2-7	CASSRGGGTPSYF	TGCGCCAGCAGCCGTGGCGGGGGTACCCCGAGTTACTTC
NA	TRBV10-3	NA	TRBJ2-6	CASRETYSLSGANVLTF	TGTGCCTCACGGGAGACTTACTCCTTATCTGGGGCCAACGTCCTGACTTTC
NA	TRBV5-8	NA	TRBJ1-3	CASSFERNTIYF	TGTGCCAGCAGCTTTGAGAGAAACACCATATATTTT
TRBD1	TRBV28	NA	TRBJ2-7	CASSSPGQGEEQYF	TGTGCCAGCAGTAGCCCGGGACAGGGAGAAGAGCAGTACTTC
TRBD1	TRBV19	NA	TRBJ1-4	CAGLDRGSEKLFF	TGTGCCGGATTAGACAGGGGAAGCGAAAAACTGTTTTTT
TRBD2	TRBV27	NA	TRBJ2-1	CASSGTSGYNEQFF	TGTGCCAGCAGCGGGACTAGCGGATACAATGAGCAGTTCTTC
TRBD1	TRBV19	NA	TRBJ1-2	CASSTRTGLISYTF	TGTGCCAGTAGTACCCGGACAGGCTTGATAAGCTACACCTTC
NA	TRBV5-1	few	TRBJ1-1	CASSLAGLGVGWAEAFF	TGCGCCAGCAGCTTGGCCGGGTTGGGAGTAGGGTGGGCTGAAGCTTTCTTT
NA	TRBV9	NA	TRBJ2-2	CASSVDTGELFF	TGTGCCAGCAGCGTCGACACCGGGGAGCTGTTTTTT
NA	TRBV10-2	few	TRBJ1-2	CASSESIQKRYGYTF	TGCGCCAGCAGTGAGTCGATCCAAAAGCGGTATGGCTACACCTTC
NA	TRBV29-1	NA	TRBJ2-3	CSVARGADTQYF	TGCAGCGTTGCCAGGGGTGCAGATACGCAGTATTTT
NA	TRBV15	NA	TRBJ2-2	CATSILITGELFF	TGTGCCACCAGCATCCTTATCACCGGGGAGCTGTTTTTT
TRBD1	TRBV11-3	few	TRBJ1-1	CASSLGGGQGTEAFF	TGTGCCAGCAGCTTAGGGGGCGGACAGGGCACTGAAGCTTTCTTT
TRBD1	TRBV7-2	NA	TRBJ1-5	CASSSGTGNQPQHF	TGTGCCAGCAGCTCGGGGACAGGCAATCAGCCCCAGCATTTT
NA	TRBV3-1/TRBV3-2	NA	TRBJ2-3	CASSPPAVPKSTDTQYF	TGTGCCAGCAGCCCCCCAGCGGTGCCGAAGAGCACAGATACGCAGTATTTT
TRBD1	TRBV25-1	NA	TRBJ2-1	CASSSRAGTGGRNEQFF	TGTGCCAGCAGTTCGAGGGCTGGGACAGGGGGCCGCAATGAGCAGTTCTTC
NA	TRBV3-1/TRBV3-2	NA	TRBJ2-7	CASSPPQGEQYF	TGTGCCAGCAGCCCCCCCCAGGGCGAGCAGTACTTC
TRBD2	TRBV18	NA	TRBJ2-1	CASSVLAGGSYNEQFF	TGTGCCAGCTCAGTACTAGCGGGAGGTTCCTACAATGAGCAGTTCTTC